This TCR beta chain stems from a study of radiotherapy plus CTLA-4 blockade in lung cancer. General observations from the study: Tumor-derived TCR clones expanded in blood after radiotherapy plus ipilimumab. The authors reported that early blood T cell clone dynamics, with interferon-beta, best predicted response.

Sequencing used immunoSEQ multiplex PCR; TCRdb keeps in-frame clones, though not all of them. The table has some 37,000 clones, just under 75% seen once. Germline V gene sequence: CDR1 SGDLS, CDR2 YYNGEE. V trimming: 3 bases; J trimming: 7 bases; junction bases outside the gene matches: 6. This CDR3 region has 14 residues. The study gave focal radiation plus ipilimumab CTLA-4 blockade to patients with chemo-refractory metastatic non-small-cell lung cancer. Worth noting for this clone: Its specificity is unknown.

The V gene is TRBV9, the J gene TRBJ1-2; 10 nucleotides align to TRBD1. The TCR comes from a human donor with non-small cell lung cancer who had stable disease on radiotherapy plus ipilimumab. Source: peripheral blood, taken from a patient treated with radiotherapy plus ipilimumab. In nucleotides, the CDR3 is TGTGCCAGCAGCGCGACAGGGGGCTCGCTTGGCTACACCTTC. Its protein product is CASSATGGSLGYTF.